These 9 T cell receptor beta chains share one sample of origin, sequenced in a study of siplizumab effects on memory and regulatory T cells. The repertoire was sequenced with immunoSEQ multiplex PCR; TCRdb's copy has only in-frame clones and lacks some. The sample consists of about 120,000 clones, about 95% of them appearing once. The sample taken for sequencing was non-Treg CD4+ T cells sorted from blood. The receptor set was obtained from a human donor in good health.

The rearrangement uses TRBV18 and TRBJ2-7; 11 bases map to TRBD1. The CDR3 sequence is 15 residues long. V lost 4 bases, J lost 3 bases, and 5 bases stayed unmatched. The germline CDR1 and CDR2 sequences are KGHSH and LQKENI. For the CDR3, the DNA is TGTGCCAGCTCACAGGGACAGGGGGATCTCTACGAGCAGTACTTC. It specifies CASSQGQGDLYEQYF.

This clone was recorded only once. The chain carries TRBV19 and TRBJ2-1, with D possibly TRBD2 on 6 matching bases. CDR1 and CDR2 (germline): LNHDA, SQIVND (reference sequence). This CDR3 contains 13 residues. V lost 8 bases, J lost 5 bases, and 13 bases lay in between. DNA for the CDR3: TGTGCCAGTGGGACTCCTCTAAACAATGAGCAGTTCTTC. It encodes CASGTPLNNEQFF.

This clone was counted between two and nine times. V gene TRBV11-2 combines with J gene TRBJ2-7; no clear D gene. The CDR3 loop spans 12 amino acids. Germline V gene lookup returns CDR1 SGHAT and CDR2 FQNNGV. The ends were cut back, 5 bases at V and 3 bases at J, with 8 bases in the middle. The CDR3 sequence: CASSRTHYEQYF. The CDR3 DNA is TGTGCCAGCAGCCGCACTCACTACGAGCAGTACTTC.

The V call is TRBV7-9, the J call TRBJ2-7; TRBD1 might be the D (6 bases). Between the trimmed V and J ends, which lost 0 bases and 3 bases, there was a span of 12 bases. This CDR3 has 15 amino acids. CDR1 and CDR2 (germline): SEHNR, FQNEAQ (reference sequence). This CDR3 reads CASSLAQGIIYEQYF. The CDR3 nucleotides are TGTGCCAGCAGCTTAGCACAGGGCATAATCTACGAGCAGTACTTC.

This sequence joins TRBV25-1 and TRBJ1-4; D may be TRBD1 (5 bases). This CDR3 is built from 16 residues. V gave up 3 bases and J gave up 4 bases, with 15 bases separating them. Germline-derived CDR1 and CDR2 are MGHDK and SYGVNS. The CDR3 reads CASSDGAWGINEKLFF. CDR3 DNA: TGTGCCAGCAGTGATGGGGCGTGGGGGATTAATGAAAAACTGTTTTTT.

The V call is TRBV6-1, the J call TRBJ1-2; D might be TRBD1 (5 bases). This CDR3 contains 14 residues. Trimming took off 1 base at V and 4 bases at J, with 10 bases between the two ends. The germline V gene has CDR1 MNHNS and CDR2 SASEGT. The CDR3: CASSEGGEGYGYTF. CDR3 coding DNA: TGTGCCAGCAGTGAAGGGGGGGAGGGCTATGGCTACACCTTC.

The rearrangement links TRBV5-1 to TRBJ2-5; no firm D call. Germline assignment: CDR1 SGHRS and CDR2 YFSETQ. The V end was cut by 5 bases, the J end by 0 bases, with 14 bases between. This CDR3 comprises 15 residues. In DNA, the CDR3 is TGCGCCAGCAGTTTCCTGACGGCGGACCAAGAGACCCAGTACTTC. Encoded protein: CASSFLTADQETQYF.

The CDR3 reads CASSFVAGGDYEQYF. DNA for the CDR3: TGTGCCAGCAGCTTTGTTGCGGGAGGGGATTACGAGCAGTACTTC. The chain combines TRBV7-2 with TRBJ2-7; 9 nucleotides match TRBD2. Germline CDR1 is SGHTA and CDR2 is FQGNSA. The CDR3 is 15 residues long. J was trimmed by 4 bases and V by 3 bases; bases with no gene match: 7.

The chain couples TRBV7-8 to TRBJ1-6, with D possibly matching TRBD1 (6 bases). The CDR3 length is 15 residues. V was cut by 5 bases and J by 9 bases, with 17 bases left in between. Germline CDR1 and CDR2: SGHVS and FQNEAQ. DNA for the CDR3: TGTGCCAGCAGCCTGGACAGACCTGGAATTTCACCCCTCCACTTT. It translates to CASSLDRPGISPLHF.